The 31 T cell receptor beta chains below come from one sample, sequenced in a study of shared clonotypes between healthy human individuals. TCRdb's table, derived via immunoSEQ multiplex PCR, lists solely in-frame clones and lacks some. This sample carries 550,000 to 850,000 clones, under 80% of them seen once, and the ten largest clones take 1.5% to 2%. Sequencing used memory CD4+ T cells sorted from blood. Documented subset: CD45RA-negative fraction. These receptors were obtained from a woman younger than 45 in good health.

The chain employs TRBV15 and TRBJ2-7, with a weak D call TRBD1 (6 bases). CDR3 size: 13 residues. V shed 3 bases and J shed 2 bases, with 8 bases lying between them. Germline V gene sequence: CDR1 LNHNV, CDR2 YYDKDF (reference sequence). The CDR3 sequence: CATSRGQTYEQYF. The CDR3 coding sequence is TGTGCCACCAGCAGGGGACAAACCTACGAGCAGTACTTC.

The chain joins TRBV28 to TRBJ1-3, with D perhaps matching TRBD1 (5 bases). The V gene lost 6 bases and the J gene lost 9 bases, with 12 bases spanning the gap. This CDR3 is built from 12 residues. Germline V lookup: CDR1 MDHEN, CDR2 SYDVKM. CDR3 DNA sequence: TGTGCCAGCAGGGGACCGGGGGGCACCATATATTTT. Translation: CASRGPGGTIYF.

CDR3 nucleotide sequence: TGTGCCAGCAGTGAAGGGCTTGAAAAACTGTTTTTT. Translated: CASSEGLEKLFF. This chain links TRBV6-1 with TRBJ1-4, with D unclear. Trimming shortened V by 1 base and J by 7 bases, and 4 bases separated the two germline ends. CDR1 is MNHNS and CDR2 is SASEGT in the germline V gene. This CDR3 is built from 12 residues.

This clone showed up just a few times. CDR3 region: CASSLEAARAYNEQFF. As DNA, the CDR3 is TGTGCCAGCAGCTTAGAGGCGGCCAGAGCCTACAATGAGCAGTTCTTC. J is TRBJ2-1 and V is TRBV7-9; D remains unclear. Per germline, CDR1 SEHNR and CDR2 FQNEAQ (reference sequence). Trimming cost V 1 base and J 2 bases, with 12 bases left between them. The CDR3 is 16 residues long.

The V call is TRBV11-2, the J call TRBJ2-1; TRBD2 agrees at 9 bases. J was trimmed by 4 bases and V by 6 bases; bases with no gene match: 7. The length of the CDR3 is 15 residues. The V gene's germline CDR1 is SGHAT and CDR2 FQNNGV. CDR3 in DNA: TGTGCCAGCAGACTTGTGGCGGGAGGGTACAATGAGCAGTTCTTC. Its protein product is CASRLVAGGYNEQFF.

This clone showed up many times. The rearrangement joins TRBV7-3 to TRBJ2-7; maybe TRBD1 (7 bases). The CDR3 has 14 amino acids. The V end lost 3 bases, the J end lost 5 bases, and 14 bases lay between the germline ends. Germline V CDR1 and CDR2: SGHTA, FQGTGA. The CDR3, as DNA: TGTGCCAGCAGCTTTGGAGGGGGCGGCGACGAGCAGTACTTC. As protein: CASSFGGGGDEQYF.

The chain is built from TRBV10-3 and TRBJ1-5, with D uncertain. Trimming removed 6 bases at V and 0 bases at J, with 12 bases between. The germline V gene has CDR1 ENHRY and CDR2 SYGVKD. The CDR3 consists of 15 residues. The CDR3, as DNA: TGTGCCATCAGCGGAGGGATCGGTAGCAATCAGCCCCAGCATTTT. Amino acid sequence: CAISGGIGSNQPQHF.

This clone has only one observation. The chain couples TRBV1 to TRBJ2-2; the listed D gene, TRBD2, was not tested against the DNA. TRBV1 is a pseudogene. The CDR3 contains 16 residues. Here the CDR3 reads CTSSRTSVVHTGELFF. The CDR3 DNA reads TGCACCAGCAGCCGTACTAGCGTGGTTCACACCGGGGAGCTGTTTTTT.

The chain has TRBV28 and TRBJ2-7; 9 bases are a match to TRBD1. After removal of 10 bases from V and 1 base from J, the junction contained 8 bases not matched to a gene. The CDR3 totals 14 residues. CDR1 MDHEN and CDR2 SYDVKM come from the germline V gene. The CDR3 DNA follows: TGTGCCACACGGGACAGGGTCTCGTCCTACGAGCAGTACTTC. Its protein is CATRDRVSSYEQYF.

The V and J genes are TRBV4-2 and TRBJ1-6; D gene unclear. CDR1 is LGHNA and CDR2 is YNFKEQ in the germline V gene. The length of the CDR3 is 13 residues. V lost 4 bases and J lost 6, with 7 bases in between. The CDR3 loop is CASSPVRNSPLHF. CDR3 DNA: TGTGCCAGCAGCCCAGTCCGTAATTCACCCCTCCACTTT.

The J gene is TRBJ1-2, the V gene TRBV28; 12 nucleotides match TRBD1. This CDR3 contains 18 residues. Trimming removed 2 bases from V and 0 bases from J; junction bases left unmatched: 7. CDR1 is MDHEN, CDR2 SYDVKM, per germline. In nucleotides, the CDR3 is TGTGCCAGCAGTTTACTCCGGGACAGGGGGCCCTCTAACTATGGCTACACCTTC. Protein: CASSLLRDRGPSNYGYTF.

This rearrangement joins TRBV4-1 to TRBJ2-3; D not certain. CDR1 and CDR2 from the germline V gene are MGHRA and YSYEKL. CDR3 length: 13 amino acids. V shed 0 bases and J shed 4 bases, with 5 bases lying between them. CDR3 amino acids: CASSQERPDTQYF. The CDR3 DNA is TGCGCCAGCAGCCAAGAACGGCCAGATACGCAGTATTTT.

This chain connects TRBV7-8 to TRBJ2-1, with 12 bases that match TRBD2. The CDR3 contains 15 residues. From germline, CDR1 is SGHVS and CDR2 FQNEAQ. Trimming at V came to 5 bases and at J to 5 bases, leaving 4 bases not matched to a gene. The CDR3 protein is CASSQTSGSDNEQFF. In nucleotides, the CDR3 is TGTGCCAGCAGCCAGACTAGCGGGAGCGACAATGAGCAGTTCTTC.

This clone was detected only a few times. The chain carries TRBV6-6 and TRBJ2-1; no firm D call. V dropped 7 bases and J dropped 0 bases, with 13 bases sitting between them. The germline V gene has CDR1 MNHNY and CDR2 SVGAGI (reference sequence). The CDR3 covers 15 residues. CDR3 amino acids: CASTPAQSSYNEQFF. The CDR3 DNA reads as TGTGCCAGCACCCCAGCCCAAAGCTCCTACAATGAGCAGTTCTTC.

V gene TRBV28 combines with J gene TRBJ2-3; D gene unclear. This CDR3 has 13 amino acids. The ends were cut back, 7 bases at V and 2 bases at J, with 10 bases in the middle. In germline, CDR1 is MDHEN, CDR2 SYDVKM. The DNA for the CDR3 is TGTGCCAGCACGCTCTACGACACAGATACGCAGTATTTT. Its translation: CASTLYDTDTQYF.

J is TRBJ2-7 and V is TRBV9, with 7 positions matching TRBD2. The CDR3 is made up of 18 amino acids. The V gene's germline CDR1 is SGDLS and CDR2 YYNGEE. After removal of 0 bases from V and 5 bases from J, the junction contained 17 bases not matched to a gene. The CDR3 sequence is CASSVAGITSAGPDEQYF. CDR3 DNA: TGTGCCAGCAGCGTAGCAGGGATAACTAGCGCGGGGCCGGACGAGCAGTACTTC.

This sequence joins TRBV7-2 and TRBJ1-1; tentative D call: TRBD1 (6 bases). V was trimmed by 5 bases and J by 1 base, leaving 8 bases between them. Germline V gene lookup returns CDR1 SGHTA and CDR2 FQGNSA. This CDR3 contains 13 residues. The CDR3 loop reads CASSLDRNTEAFF. CDR3 nucleotides: TGTGCCAGCAGCCTGGACAGGAACACTGAAGCTTTCTTT.

The chain employs TRBV6-5 and TRBJ2-3; no clear D. Germline-derived CDR1 and CDR2 are MNHEY and SVGAGI. V was pared by 7 bases and J by 2 bases, with 13 bases between. This CDR3 has 14 amino acids. The CDR3: CASTSGGFTDTQYF. The DNA of the CDR3 is TGTGCCAGCACAAGTGGCGGATTCACAGATACGCAGTATTTT.

The rearrangement joins TRBV5-4 to TRBJ1-1; TRBD1 matches at 9 bases. The CDR3 spans 14 residues. The V gene end was trimmed by 6 bases and the J gene end by 0 bases; junction bases not matched to a gene: 3. CDR1 SGHNT and CDR2 YYREEE come from the germline V gene (reference sequence). Here the CDR3 reads CASTQGAVNTEAFF. CDR3 nucleotides: TGTGCCAGCACACAGGGGGCCGTGAACACTGAAGCTTTCTTT. Full variable domain (outside the CDR3, taken from reference TRBV5-4 and TRBJ1-1): ETGVTQSPTHLIKTRGQQVTLRCSSQSGHNTVSWYQQALGQGPQFIFQYYREEENGRGNFPPRFSGLQFPNYSSELNVNALELDDSALYLCASTQGAVNTEAFFGQGTRLTVV.

Comment on this clone: Other DNA sequences in the same sample also yield this CDR3. The chain links TRBV5-1 to TRBJ2-1; TRBD2 aligns across 9 bases. This CDR3 contains 14 residues. Germline CDR1 reads SGHRS; CDR2 reads YFSETQ. V lost 1 base and J lost 4; bases outside the gene matches: 0. The chain's CDR3 is CASSLTSGYNEQFF. In DNA, the CDR3 is TGCGCCAGCAGCTTGACTAGCGGGTACAATGAGCAGTTCTTC.

The gene calls are TRBV14 and TRBJ2-1; tentatively, D is TRBD2 (5 bases). The CDR3 consists of 13 residues. CDR1 is SGHDN and CDR2 is FVKESK in the germline V gene. Trimming shortened V by 1 base and J by 10 bases, and 11 bases separated the two germline ends. The CDR3: CASSQVEGREQFF. In DNA form, the CDR3 reads TGTGCCAGCAGCCAAGTTGAGGGCAGAGAGCAGTTCTTC.

This sequence joins TRBV29-1 and TRBJ2-5; 9 nucleotides line up with TRBD1. CDR1 and CDR2 from the germline V gene are SQVTM and ANQGSEA. The CDR3 is 15 residues long. The junction had 15 bases not matched to a gene; V was cut back by 6 bases and J by 7 bases. In DNA form, the CDR3 reads TGCAGCGTACGAAGGGCGGGGACAGGGTATGGGACCCAGTACTTC. As protein: CSVRRAGTGYGTQYF.

The genes are TRBV5-6 and TRBJ2-1; D is possibly TRBD2 (6 bases). Trimming cost V 2 bases and J 7 bases, with 10 bases left between them. Germline assignment: CDR1 SGHDT and CDR2 YYEEEE. The CDR3 contains 13 residues. The CDR3 region is CASSFGGENEQFF. In DNA, the CDR3 is TGTGCCAGCAGCTTTGGAGGGGAGAATGAGCAGTTCTTC.

The chain recombines TRBV27 with TRBJ2-1, with D possibly being TRBD2 (5 bases). Trimming shortened V by 6 bases and J by 8 bases, and 14 bases separated the two germline ends. The CDR3 sequence is 13 residues long. Per the germline V gene, CDR1 is MNHEY and CDR2 is SMNVEV (reference sequence). The CDR3 here is CASSPTRFHEQFF. DNA of the CDR3: TGTGCCAGCAGCCCTACTAGATTCCATGAGCAGTTCTTC.

This sequence joins TRBV12-2 and TRBJ2-2; the table gives TRBD2 as D, unverified against the DNA. TRBV12-2 is labeled a pseudogene. The CDR3 is 19 amino acids. This CDR3 is CASRLVRLAGFPSTGELFF. The CDR3 DNA sequence: TGTGCAAGTCGCTTAGTGAGACTAGCGGGATTCCCTTCCACCGGGGAGCTGTTTTTT.

The rearrangement joins TRBV9 to TRBJ2-3, with D perhaps matching TRBD2 (5 bases). The ends were cut back, 0 bases at V and 6 bases at J, with 5 bases in the middle. CDR3 length equals 12 residues. Germline CDR1 reads SGDLS; CDR2 reads YYNGEE. This CDR3 is CASSVAGDTQYF. The CDR3, as DNA: TGTGCCAGCAGCGTAGCGGGGGATACGCAGTATTTT.

This clone appeared a few times. The chain links TRBV7-9 to TRBJ2-3, with TRBD2 identical over 10 bases. Per the germline V gene, CDR1 is SEHNR and CDR2 is FQNEAQ (reference sequence). J was trimmed by 6 bases and V by 9 bases; bases with no gene match: 6. This CDR3 comprises 13 residues. CDR3 loop: CARARAGGDTQYF. The CDR3 nucleotides read TGTGCCAGGGCAAGAGCGGGAGGGGATACGCAGTATTTT.

A few counts support this clone. The V and J genes are TRBV19 and TRBJ1-5, with D possibly TRBD1 on 6 matching bases. This CDR3 is 14 amino acids long. Trimming took off 10 bases at V and 6 bases at J, with 19 bases between the two ends. Germline CDR1 LNHDA, CDR2 SQIVND (reference sequence). The DNA of the CDR3 is TGTGCCACCACGCCCCAACAGGGACGTCAGCCCCAGCATTTT. Translation: CATTPQQGRQPQHF.

The genes are TRBV29-1 and TRBJ2-1; D might be TRBD2 (6 bases). Trimming stripped 2 bases from V and 5 bases from J, with 13 bases between. This CDR3 region has 14 residues. Germline V lookup: CDR1 SQVTM, CDR2 ANQGSEA. This CDR3 reads CSVEISGRNNEQFF. For the CDR3, the DNA is TGCAGCGTTGAAATTAGCGGTAGGAACAATGAGCAGTTCTTC.

The chain uses TRBV7-9 and TRBJ2-3, with D perhaps matching TRBD2 (6 bases). The V gene lost 4 bases and the J gene lost 5 bases, with 19 bases spanning the gap. Germline V lookup: CDR1 SEHNR, CDR2 FQNEAQ (reference sequence). The CDR3 is 16 residues long. CDR3 nucleotide sequence: TGTGCCAGCAGCTCACCCCGAGGAGGGTCCCAAGATACGCAGTATTTT. Protein: CASSSPRGGSQDTQYF.

The chain recombines TRBV5-1 with TRBJ1-5; 8 nucleotides match TRBD1. The CDR3 consists of 14 residues. Germline loops: CDR1 SGHRS, CDR2 YFSETQ. V gave up 4 bases and J gave up 4 bases; unmatched junction bases: 4. The CDR3 loop is CASSGTGVNQPQHF. The CDR3 DNA reads TGCGCCAGCAGCGGGACAGGTGTAAATCAGCCCCAGCATTTT.